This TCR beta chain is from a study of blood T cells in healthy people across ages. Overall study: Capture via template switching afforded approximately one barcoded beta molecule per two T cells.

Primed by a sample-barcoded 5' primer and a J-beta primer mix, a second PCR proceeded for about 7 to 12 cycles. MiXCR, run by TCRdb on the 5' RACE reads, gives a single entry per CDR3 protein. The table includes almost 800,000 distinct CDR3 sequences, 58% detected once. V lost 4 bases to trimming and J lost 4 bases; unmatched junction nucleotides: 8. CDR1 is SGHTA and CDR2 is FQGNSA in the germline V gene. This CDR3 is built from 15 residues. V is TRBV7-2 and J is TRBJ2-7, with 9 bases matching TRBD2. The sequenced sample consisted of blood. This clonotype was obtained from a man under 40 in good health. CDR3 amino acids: CASSSRTSEAYEQYF. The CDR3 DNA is TGTGCCAGCAGCTCTCGGACTAGCGAAGCTTACGAGCAGTACTTC.